The rows below give T cell receptor beta chains drawn from one sample of a study of blood T cell repertoires in COVID-19. Generated by immunoSEQ multiplex PCR, the TCRdb table keeps only in-frame clones and is missing some. The sample contains approximately 98,000 clones, 88% of which appear only once. The specimen sequenced was peripheral blood. The receptor source for this set is a human donor in a cohort sampled during active COVID-19. CDR3s include the opening cysteine and the closing phenylalanine or tryptophan. A D gene is named only where the DNA matches it firmly. Rows may omit the clone size; those that give it use once, few, many or a size class.

j_call clone_size v_call d_call cdr3_nt cdr3_aa
TRBJ1-1 . TRBV20-1 . TGCAGTGCTAGTGGGCGACAGGACATGAACACTGAAGCTTTCTTT CSASGRQDMNTEAFF
TRBJ2-3 . TRBV20-1 . TGCAGTGCCGAGGAGGCAGATACGCAGTATTTT CSAEEADTQYF
TRBJ1-6 . TRBV28 TRBD1 TGTGCCAGCACCCCCCAAGGGGGCCCCTTTATCCCCCTCCACTTT CASTPQGGPFIPLHF
TRBJ2-6 . TRBV19 TRBD1 TGTGCCAGCGGTACCGGGACAGGGGGAATAGGGGCCAACGTCCTGACTTTC CASGTGTGGIGANVLTF
TRBJ2-5 once TRBV7-2 TRBD2 TGTGCCAGCAGCCGTTCTGCGACTAGCGGGGGCCACCAAGAGACCCAGTACTTC CASSRSATSGGHQETQYF
TRBJ2-1 . TRBV4-2 TRBD2 TGTGCCAGCAGCCAACCCCATAGCGGGATGGACAATGAGCAGTTCTTC CASSQPHSGMDNEQFF
TRBJ2-1 . TRBV19 TRBD2 TGTGCCAGTAGCTCACCGGGGGGTTCCAATGAGCAGTTCTTC CASSSPGGSNEQFF
TRBJ1-2 . TRBV20-1 . TGCAGTGCTAGTGGCCAGCGGGGACATGGCTACACCTTC CSASGQRGHGYTF
TRBJ2-1 . TRBV27 TRBD2 TGTGCCAGCAGCCCCCTTAGCGGGAGTAACTACAATGAGCAGTTCTTC CASSPLSGSNYNEQFF
TRBJ1-1 . TRBV6-2/TRBV6-3 . TGTGCCAGCAGTCCGAGACAACACGGCACTGAAGCTTTCTTT CASSPRQHGTEAFF
TRBJ1-1 . TRBV5-1 . TGCGCCAGCAGCTTGTTGCCAGAGAACACTGAAGCTTTCTTT CASSLLPENTEAFF
TRBJ1-2 . TRBV29-1 . TGCAGCGTTGGGGGACAATATGGCTACACCTTC CSVGGQYGYTF
TRBJ2-5 . TRBV30 . TGTGCCTGGAGTCCCTCCTACTATGAGACCCAGTACTTC CAWSPSYYETQYF
TRBJ2-1 . TRBV5-1 . TGCGCCAGCAGCTCCTCTCCGGGACTCACTTACAATGAGCAGTTCTTC CASSSSPGLTYNEQFF
TRBJ2-7 . TRBV30 . TGTGCCTGGAAAGCCGACTTTTACGAGCAGTACTTC CAWKADFYEQYF
TRBJ1-1 . TRBV13 . TGTGCCAGCAGCTTTGGGCAGGGCGTGGAAGCTTTCTTT CASSFGQGVEAFF
TRBJ1-5 once TRBV28 TRBD1 TGTGCCAGCAGTACTACAGGGGTTTATAGCAATCAGCCCCAGCATTTT CASSTTGVYSNQPQHF
TRBJ1-1 . TRBV9 TRBD1 TGTGCCAGCAGCGGACACAGGGGTTACACTGAAGCTTTCTTT CASSGHRGYTEAFF
TRBJ2-2 . TRBV9 . TGTGCCAGCAGCGTTCGACTGCCCCCCGGGGAGCTGTTTTTT CASSVRLPPGELFF
TRBJ1-1 . TRBV5-6 TRBD1 TGTGCCAGCAGCCCCGGGACAGGGGGTATGAACACTGAAGCTTTCTTT CASSPGTGGMNTEAFF
TRBJ1-4 . TRBV19 . TGTGCCAGTGCACTTCAGGCAATTGGGGAAAAACTGTTTTTT CASALQAIGEKLFF
TRBJ1-2 . TRBV10-3 . TGTGCCATCAGGGGTGACAGGTCCTATGGCTACACCTTC CAIRGDRSYGYTF
TRBJ2-1 . TRBV11-2 TRBD2 TGTGCCAGCAGCTTAGGGGGAAGCGGGAGCTACAATGAGCAGTTCTTC CASSLGGSGSYNEQFF
TRBJ2-5 . TRBV7-8 TRBD2 TGTGCCAGCAGCTTAGACGACGGACTAGCGGGCCAAGAGACCCAGTACTTC CASSLDDGLAGQETQYF
TRBJ2-2 . TRBV15 . TGTGCCACCAGCAGAGATGCGGGACAGAGATACGGGGAGCTGTTTTTT CATSRDAGQRYGELFF
TRBJ2-1 . TRBV7-3 TRBD2 TGTGCCAGCAGCTACGGACTAGCGGGATTATCTGAGCAGTTCTTC CASSYGLAGLSEQFF
TRBJ1-1 once TRBV3-1/TRBV3-2 . TGTGCCAGCAGCCAAGGGGCTCTTCTGAACACTGAAGCTTTCTTT CASSQGALLNTEAFF
TRBJ1-4 . TRBV3-1/TRBV3-2 TRBD1 TGTGCCAGCAGCCAGGGACAGGTGGAAAAACTGTTTTTT CASSQGQVEKLFF
TRBJ2-7 . TRBV11-2 . TGTGCCAGCAGCTTGAAACTTCGGACAGCTCGTCCCTACGAGCAGTACTTC CASSLKLRTARPYEQYF
TRBJ2-7 . TRBV6-5 TRBD2 TGTGCCAGCAGTCGGGGGGTCCTAGCCTACGAGCAGTACTTC CASSRGVLAYEQYF
TRBJ2-1 . TRBV24-1 TRBD1 TGTGCCACCAGTGAACCCGGGACAGGGGGGACCAAGGAGCAGTTCTTC CATSEPGTGGTKEQFF
TRBJ1-1 . TRBV3-1/TRBV3-2 . TGTGCCAGCAGCCGAGATAGATCGAACACTGAAGCTTTCTTT CASSRDRSNTEAFF
TRBJ2-5 . TRBV24-1 TRBD2 TGTGCCACCAGTGATGGGGGACTAGCGGGGAGAGAGACCCAGTACTTC CATSDGGLAGRETQYF
TRBJ2-3 . TRBV19 TRBD2 TGTGCCAGTAGTATGGGTAGCGGGGGGACTAGCACAGATACGCAGTATTTT CASSMGSGGTSTDTQYF
TRBJ1-5 . TRBV12-3/TRBV12-4 TRBD1 TGTGCCAGCAGTTTAGGACAGGGAGGGCCCCAGCATTTT CASSLGQGGPQHF
TRBJ2-3 . TRBV5-1 TRBD1 TGCGCCAGCAGCTTGGAGTCCGGGACAGGGGGGGAAGATACGCAGTATTTT CASSLESGTGGEDTQYF
TRBJ1-1 . TRBV19 TRBD1 TGTGCCAGTAGTAATGACAGGGGGAACACTGAAGCTTTCTTT CASSNDRGNTEAFF
TRBJ2-2 . TRBV28 TRBD2 TGTGCCAGCGGGGCGGGGGGACTCACCGGGGAGCTGTTTTTT CASGAGGLTGELFF
TRBJ2-7 . TRBV11-2 TRBD1 TGTGCCAGCAGCTTCGGGACAGGCTACGAGCAGTACTTC CASSFGTGYEQYF
TRBJ2-3 . TRBV19 TRBD2 TGTGCCAGTAGGCCCCAGGGTAGCGGGGACACAGATACGCAGTATTTT CASRPQGSGDTDTQYF
TRBJ1-1 . TRBV5-6 . TGTGCCAGCAGCTTGAAGTATAGCGGAGCAGGGTTAGCTTTCTTT CASSLKYSGAGLAFF
TRBJ2-7 . TRBV6-2/TRBV6-3 . TGTGCCAGCAGTTACGAGGGGGACGAGCAGTACTTC CASSYEGDEQYF
TRBJ1-2 once TRBV7-8 TRBD1 TGTGCCAGCAGCTTCCGGGACAGGGGTTACTATGGCTACACCTTC CASSFRDRGYYGYTF
TRBJ2-2 . TRBV5-8 TRBD2 TGTGCCAGCAGCTTGTGGGGGGGCACCGGGGAGCTGTTTTTT CASSLWGGTGELFF